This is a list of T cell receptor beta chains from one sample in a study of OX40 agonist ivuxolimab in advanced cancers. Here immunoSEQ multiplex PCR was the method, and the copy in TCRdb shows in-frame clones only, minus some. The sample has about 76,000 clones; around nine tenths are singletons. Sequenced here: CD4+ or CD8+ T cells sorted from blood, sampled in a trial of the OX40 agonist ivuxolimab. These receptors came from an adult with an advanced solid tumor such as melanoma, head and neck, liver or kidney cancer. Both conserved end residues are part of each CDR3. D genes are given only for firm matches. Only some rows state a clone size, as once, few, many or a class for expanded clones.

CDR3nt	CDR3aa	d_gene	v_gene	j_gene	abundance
TGTGCCAGCAGTTTATTGTTGGGGACTCCCAATCAGCCCCAGCATTTT	CASSLLLGTPNQPQHF	-	TRBV28	TRBJ1-5	-
TGTGCCAGCTCACCACCCTTACCAGGGACAGCCTATGGCTACACCTTC	CASSPPLPGTAYGYTF	TRBD1	TRBV18	TRBJ1-2	-
TGCGCCAGCAGCTCCGGGACGCAAAATGAAAAACTGTTTTTT	CASSSGTQNEKLFF	-	TRBV5-1	TRBJ1-4	-
TGTGCCAGCAGTGCCATGACGACGGCGAACACTGAAGCTTTCTTT	CASSAMTTANTEAFF	-	TRBV6-5	TRBJ1-1	-
TGTGCCAGCAGTACTACCGGGACAGGGGTCCAGCCCCAGCATTTT	CASSTTGTGVQPQHF	TRBD1	TRBV6-5	TRBJ1-5	-
TGCAGCGTCGGGACAGACACTGAAGCTTTCTTT	CSVGTDTEAFF	TRBD1	TRBV29-1	TRBJ1-1	-
TGTGCCGGCAGCGCGGGACAGGGTGCCTATGGCTACACCTTC	CAGSAGQGAYGYTF	TRBD1	TRBV2	TRBJ1-2	-
TGCGCCAGCTCCCCAGCTTCGAACACCGGGGAGCTGTTTTTT	CASSPASNTGELFF	-	TRBV5-1	TRBJ2-2	-
TGCGCCAGCAGCCCCAGGGGGGGGGCGGTTAGGGAGTCACCCCTCCACTTT	CASSPRGGAVRESPLHF	TRBD1	TRBV4-3	TRBJ1-6	-
TGTGCCAGCACCATGCCGGGCGGGGGCACAGATACGCAGTATTTT	CASTMPGGGTDTQYF	-	TRBV7-2	TRBJ2-3	-
TGTGCCAGCTCACCACGGCGGGGGGAGGATTTGGGCGAGCAGTACTTC	CASSPRRGEDLGEQYF	TRBD2	TRBV18	TRBJ2-7	-
TGCAGCGTTGTTAGGGGGGACACTGAAGCTTTCTTT	CSVVRGDTEAFF	-	TRBV29-1	TRBJ1-1	-
TGTGCCAGTAGTATAGGCGCGGGGGGGTCCCTAGCATCGAATACGCAGTATTTT	CASSIGAGGSLASNTQYF	TRBD2	TRBV19	TRBJ2-3	once
TGTGCCAGCAGCTTCGGCGGGGGGGCCTACGAGCAGTACTTC	CASSFGGGAYEQYF	TRBD2	TRBV5-4	TRBJ2-7	-
TGTGCCAGCACCGGGACCGACACGTTTCTGAATGAAAAACTGTTTTTT	CASTGTDTFLNEKLFF	-	TRBV19	TRBJ1-4	-
TGTGCCAGTAGTTCGACAGGGGGCAATCAGCCCCAGCATTTT	CASSSTGGNQPQHF	TRBD1	TRBV19	TRBJ1-5	-
TGTGCCAGCAGCCAACGACTAGCGGGGAAGACCCAGTACTTC	CASSQRLAGKTQYF	TRBD2	TRBV7-2	TRBJ2-5	-
TGCGCCAGCAGTGAGTCAGGGGGGCACAGACCTAATGAGCAGTTCTTC	CASSESGGHRPNEQFF	-	TRBV10-2	TRBJ2-1	-
TGTGCCAGCCGGGGGGCCCCGGAGGGTTCACCCCTCCACTTT	CASRGAPEGSPLHF	-	TRBV2	TRBJ1-6	-
TGTGCCAGCAGTGAGACAGCTCTTGCTCAGCCCCAGCATTTT	CASSETALAQPQHF	-	TRBV25-1	TRBJ1-5	-
TGTGCCAGCAGGTCATCAATTTCTGGAAACACCATATATTTT	CASRSSISGNTIYF	-	TRBV6-1	TRBJ1-3	-
TGCAGTGCTAGCATTGAGCAGTTCTTC	CSASIEQFF	-	TRBV20-1	TRBJ2-1	-
TGCGCCAGCAGAGTCGGTTCTGAAAAACTGTTTTTT	CASRVGSEKLFF	-	TRBV5-1	TRBJ1-4	-
TGCAGCGTTCGAACGAGCACCGGGGAGCTGTTTTTT	CSVRTSTGELFF	-	TRBV29-1	TRBJ2-2	-
TGTGCCTCCAGCCGCCGGTACCCCCCCAATGAGCAGTTCTTC	CASSRRYPPNEQFF	-	TRBV7-3	TRBJ2-1	-
TGTGCCACCCTTCCTCCGGGACAGGGCAATCAGCCCCAGCATTTT	CATLPPGQGNQPQHF	TRBD1	TRBV19	TRBJ1-5	-
TGTGCCAGCAGCTTACTGCCCCCTGGAGAGACCGCTGAAGCTTTCTTT	CASSLLPPGETAEAFF	-	TRBV11-2	TRBJ1-1	few
TGTGCCAGCAGCCAACCTCCCTTCTACGAGCAGTACTTC	CASSQPPFYEQYF	-	TRBV28	TRBJ2-7	-
TGTGCCAGTAGCCTGGGAACAGGGAGCACGGAGACCCAGTACTTC	CASSLGTGSTETQYF	-	TRBV2	TRBJ2-5	-
TGTGCCAGCAGCTTTCATGCGGGGTCCTACAATGAGCAGTTCTTC	CASSFHAGSYNEQFF	-	TRBV7-9	TRBJ2-1	-
TGTGCCAGCAGTTCGGGACAGGGGGTAAGAGAGACCCAGTACTTC	CASSSGQGVRETQYF	TRBD1	TRBV27	TRBJ2-5	-
TGCGCCAGCAGCTTCGGGGGGATCTCCTACGAGCAGTACTTC	CASSFGGISYEQYF	TRBD2	TRBV5-1	TRBJ2-7	-
TGCGCCAGCAGCTCATCGGGGGCGTACGAGCAGTACTTC	CASSSSGAYEQYF	-	TRBV5-1	TRBJ2-7	-
TGTGCCAGCAGCGTAGCGCCTACCTACAATGAGCAGTTCTTC	CASSVAPTYNEQFF	-	TRBV9	TRBJ2-1	-
TGTGCCAGCAGTTCCGGACGGACCGAAGAGACCCAGTACTTC	CASSSGRTEETQYF	-	TRBV6-6	TRBJ2-5	-
TGCAGCGTTGAACAGGGGGGGTATGGCTACACCTTC	CSVEQGGYGYTF	TRBD1	TRBV29-1	TRBJ1-2	few
TGTGCCAGCAGCTTAGCGCCTAGCGGGGGGCCCACAGATACGCAGTATTTT	CASSLAPSGGPTDTQYF	TRBD2	TRBV7-9	TRBJ2-3	-
TGTGCCAGCAGCAACGAAGGGCTCACAGATACGCAGTATTTT	CASSNEGLTDTQYF	-	TRBV25-1	TRBJ2-3	-
TGTGCCATCTCCTGGCTAGCGGGGGGTCAAGAGACCCAGTACTTC	CAISWLAGGQETQYF	TRBD2	TRBV10-3	TRBJ2-5	-
TGTGCCAGCAGCTACAGGGGTGACACACATACGCAGTATTTT	CASSYRGDTHTQYF	TRBD1	TRBV14	TRBJ2-3	-
TGCGCCAGCAGCTTGGATCAAGGGTCCTATGGCTACACCTTC	CASSLDQGSYGYTF	-	TRBV5-1	TRBJ1-2	-
TGTGCCAGCAGCTTATTCGGGGAAGAGACCCAGTACTTC	CASSLFGEETQYF	-	TRBV7-2	TRBJ2-5	few
TGTGCCAGCAGTTCTCTAAGGGGCGGGGAGCTGTTTTTT	CASSSLRGGELFF	-	TRBV6-1	TRBJ2-2	-
TGTGCCAGCAGCCCAGGGGGTTACGAGCAGTACTTC	CASSPGGYEQYF	TRBD1	TRBV4-2	TRBJ2-7	-
TGCGCCAGCAGCTTGGACCCGGGACAGGGGGCGAGGGCTGAAGCTTTCTTT	CASSLDPGQGARAEAFF	TRBD1	TRBV5-1	TRBJ1-1	-
TGTGCCAGCAGTTGGGCGGGACAGGGAGATCAGCCCCAGCATTTT	CASSWAGQGDQPQHF	TRBD1	TRBV6-6	TRBJ1-5	-
TGTGCCAGCAGTGAGGGGTTAGGGGGCACAGATACGCAGTATTTT	CASSEGLGGTDTQYF	-	TRBV2	TRBJ2-3	few
TGTGCCAGCAGCCAAGAAGGGGGACTCCCAGATGGCTACACCTTC	CASSQEGGLPDGYTF	-	TRBV4-2	TRBJ1-2	few
TGTGCCAGCAGTTACCGGTTTAGCACAGATACGCAGTATTTT	CASSYRFSTDTQYF	-	TRBV27	TRBJ2-3	few
TGCGCCAGCAGCCAAGAACTAAGCGGGACAGGGGTCTCTGGGGCCAACGTCCTGACTTTC	CASSQELSGTGVSGANVLTF	TRBD1	TRBV4-3	TRBJ2-6	once
TGTGCCAGCAGTCGACGGACTAGCGGGGGGGAAGAGACCCAGTACTTC	CASSRRTSGGEETQYF	TRBD2	TRBV5-4	TRBJ2-5	-
TGCGCCAGCAGCTTGGGACCGGGGAAGGGCTACACCTTC	CASSLGPGKGYTF	-	TRBV5-1	TRBJ1-2	-
TGTGCCAGCAGCCCGGGGACTGAGCGGGAGCTGTTTTTT	CASSPGTERELFF	-	TRBV7-9	TRBJ2-2	-
TGTGCCTGGAGCGGCCGGAGTAATGAAAAACTGTTTTTT	CAWSGRSNEKLFF	-	TRBV30	TRBJ1-4	-
TGTGCCAGCAGCTTCGGAAGTAATCCTAGCACAGATACGCAGTATTTT	CASSFGSNPSTDTQYF	-	TRBV5-4	TRBJ2-3	-
TGTGCCAGCTCACCCGGCTCCGGCGGGGAGCTGTTTTTT	CASSPGSGGELFF	-	TRBV18	TRBJ2-2	-
TGTGCCAGCAGCCTCTCGGGACATCCCCGTTATCAAGAGACCCAGTACTTC	CASSLSGHPRYQETQYF	-	TRBV9	TRBJ2-5	-
TGTGCCAGCAGTGCCTACGCTAGCGGGGGGCCTAGCACAGATACGCAGTATTTT	CASSAYASGGPSTDTQYF	TRBD2	TRBV28	TRBJ2-3	once
TGTGCCAGCACGCCCCGGAGCGCTGAAGCTTTCTTT	CASTPRSAEAFF	-	TRBV7-2	TRBJ1-1	-
TGTGCCACCAACAGGGACGTGAGTCAGCCCCAGCATTTT	CATNRDVSQPQHF	-	TRBV2	TRBJ1-5	-